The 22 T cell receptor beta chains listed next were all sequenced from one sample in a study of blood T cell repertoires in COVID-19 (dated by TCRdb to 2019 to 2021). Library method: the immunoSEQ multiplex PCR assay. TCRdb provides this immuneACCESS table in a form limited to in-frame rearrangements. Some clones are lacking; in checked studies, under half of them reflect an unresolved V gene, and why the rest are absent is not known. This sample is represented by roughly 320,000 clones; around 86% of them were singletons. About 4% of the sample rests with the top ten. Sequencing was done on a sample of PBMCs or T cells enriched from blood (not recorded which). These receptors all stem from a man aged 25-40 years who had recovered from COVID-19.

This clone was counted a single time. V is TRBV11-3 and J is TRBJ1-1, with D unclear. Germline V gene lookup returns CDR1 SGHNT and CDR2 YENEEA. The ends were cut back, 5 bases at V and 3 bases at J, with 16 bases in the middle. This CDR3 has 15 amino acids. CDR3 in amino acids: CASSLAGRRYTEAFF. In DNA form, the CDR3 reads TGTGCCAGCAGCCTTGCTGGGAGGAGGTACACTGAAGCTTTCTTT.

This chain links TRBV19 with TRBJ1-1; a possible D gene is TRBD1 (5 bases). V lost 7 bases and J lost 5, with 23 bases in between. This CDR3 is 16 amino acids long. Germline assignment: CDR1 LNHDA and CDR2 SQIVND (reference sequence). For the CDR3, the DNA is TGTGCCAGTAAGTCCCGACGGGGAGGGGCACGTACTGAAGCTTTCTTT. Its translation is CASKSRRGGARTEAFF.

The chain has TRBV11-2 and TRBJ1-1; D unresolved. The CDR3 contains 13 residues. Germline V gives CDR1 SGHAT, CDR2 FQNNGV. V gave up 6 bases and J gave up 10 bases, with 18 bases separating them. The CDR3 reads CASRPLNSPGAFF. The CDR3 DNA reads TGTGCCAGCAGACCACTGAATTCTCCCGGAGCTTTCTTT.

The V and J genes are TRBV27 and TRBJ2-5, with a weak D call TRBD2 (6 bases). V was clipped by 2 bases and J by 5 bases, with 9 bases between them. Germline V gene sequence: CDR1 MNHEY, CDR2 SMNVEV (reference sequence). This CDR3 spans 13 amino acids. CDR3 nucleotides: TGTGCCAGCAGTTTACGGAGGGCTGAGACCCAGTACTTC. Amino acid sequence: CASSLRRAETQYF.

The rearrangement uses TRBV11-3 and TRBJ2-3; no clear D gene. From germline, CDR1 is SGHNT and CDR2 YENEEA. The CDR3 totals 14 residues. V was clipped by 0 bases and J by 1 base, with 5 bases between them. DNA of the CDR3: TGTGCCAGCAGCTTAGATTCGGGCACAGATACGCAGTATTTT. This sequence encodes CASSLDSGTDTQYF.

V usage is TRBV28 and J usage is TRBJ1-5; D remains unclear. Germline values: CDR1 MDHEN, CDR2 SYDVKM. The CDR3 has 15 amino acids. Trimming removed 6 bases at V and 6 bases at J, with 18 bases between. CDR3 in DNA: TGTGCCAGCAGGGCCGGACCTAGCGAGTCTCAGCCCCAGCATTTT. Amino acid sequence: CASRAGPSESQPQHF.

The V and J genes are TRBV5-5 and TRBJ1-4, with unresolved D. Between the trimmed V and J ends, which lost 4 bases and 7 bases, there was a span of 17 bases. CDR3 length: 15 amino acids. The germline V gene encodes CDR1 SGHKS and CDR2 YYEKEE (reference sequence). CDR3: CASSPEAGLGEKLFF. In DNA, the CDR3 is TGTGCCAGCAGCCCCGAGGCGGGGTTAGGTGAAAAACTGTTTTTT.

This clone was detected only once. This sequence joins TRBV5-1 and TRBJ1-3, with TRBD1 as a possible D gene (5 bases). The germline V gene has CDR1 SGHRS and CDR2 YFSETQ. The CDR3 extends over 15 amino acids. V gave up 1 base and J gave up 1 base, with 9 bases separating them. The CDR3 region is CASSLWGGSGNTIYF. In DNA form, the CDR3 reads TGCGCCAGCAGCTTGTGGGGGGGTTCTGGAAACACCATATATTTT.

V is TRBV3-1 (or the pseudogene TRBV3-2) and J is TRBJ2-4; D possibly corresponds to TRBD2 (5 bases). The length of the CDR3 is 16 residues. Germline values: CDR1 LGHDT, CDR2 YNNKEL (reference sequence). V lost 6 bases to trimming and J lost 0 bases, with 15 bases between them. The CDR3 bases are TGTGCCAGCAGACAAACTAGTAACCTAGCCAAAAACATTCAGTACTTC. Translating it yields CASRQTSNLAKNIQYF.

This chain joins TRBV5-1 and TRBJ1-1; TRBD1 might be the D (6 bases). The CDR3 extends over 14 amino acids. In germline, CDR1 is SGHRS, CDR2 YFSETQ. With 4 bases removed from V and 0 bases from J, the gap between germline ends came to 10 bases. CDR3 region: CASSERQVNTEAFF. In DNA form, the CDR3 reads TGCGCCAGCAGCGAAAGACAGGTGAACACTGAAGCTTTCTTT.

CDR3 bases: TGTGCCAGCAGTTCCGAGGGGGCAAATAATTCACCCCTCCACTTT. Translated, it gives CASSSEGANNSPLHF. V is TRBV27 and J is TRBJ1-6, with 7 bases aligning to TRBD1. Germline V gene sequence: CDR1 MNHEY, CDR2 SMNVEV (reference sequence). The J segment lost 5 bases and the V segment lost 4 bases, leaving 5 bases of the junction unmatched. The CDR3 contains 15 residues.

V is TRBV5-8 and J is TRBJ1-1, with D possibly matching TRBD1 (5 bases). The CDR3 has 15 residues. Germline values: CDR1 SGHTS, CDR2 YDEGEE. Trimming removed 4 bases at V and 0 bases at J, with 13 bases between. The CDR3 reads CASSPSLRVNTEAFF. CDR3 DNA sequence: TGTGCCAGCAGCCCCTCCCTCAGGGTGAACACTGAAGCTTTCTTT.

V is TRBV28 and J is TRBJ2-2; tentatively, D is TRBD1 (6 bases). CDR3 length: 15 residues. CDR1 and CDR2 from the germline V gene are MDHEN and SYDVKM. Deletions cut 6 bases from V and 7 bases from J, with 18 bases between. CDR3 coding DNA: TGTGCCAGCAGCACGGGGACATACCAACGCGGGGAGCTGTTTTTT. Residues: CASSTGTYQRGELFF.

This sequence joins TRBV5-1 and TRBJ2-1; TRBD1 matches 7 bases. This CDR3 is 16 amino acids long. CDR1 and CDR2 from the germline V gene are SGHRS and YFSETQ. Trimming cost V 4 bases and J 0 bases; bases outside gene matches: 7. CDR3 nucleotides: TGCGCCAGCAGCGTGACAGGGCTTTTCTCCTACAATGAGCAGTTCTTC. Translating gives CASSVTGLFSYNEQFF.

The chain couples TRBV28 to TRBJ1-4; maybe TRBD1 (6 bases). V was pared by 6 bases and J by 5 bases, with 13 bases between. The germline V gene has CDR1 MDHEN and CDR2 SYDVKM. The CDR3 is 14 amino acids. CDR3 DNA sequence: TGTGCCAGCAGGGTACAGGGTATCAATGAAAAACTGTTTTTT. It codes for CASRVQGINEKLFF.

CDR3 bases: TGCGCCAGCAGTGGGAGACAGGGGGTGGACACTGAAGCTTTCTTT. It yields the protein CASSGRQGVDTEAFF. The V call is TRBV10-1, the J call TRBJ1-1; 9 bases fit TRBD1. Per germline, CDR1 WNHNN and CDR2 SYGVQD (reference sequence). After removal of 4 bases from V and 3 bases from J, the junction contained 6 bases not matched to a gene. This CDR3 comprises 15 residues.

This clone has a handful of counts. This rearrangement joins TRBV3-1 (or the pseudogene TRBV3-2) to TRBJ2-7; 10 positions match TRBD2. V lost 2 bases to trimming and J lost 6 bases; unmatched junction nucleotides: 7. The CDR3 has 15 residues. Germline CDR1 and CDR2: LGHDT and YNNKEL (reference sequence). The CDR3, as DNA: TGTGCCAGCAGCCAATGGCAGCGGGAGGGGTCCGAGCAGTACTTC. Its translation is CASSQWQREGSEQYF.

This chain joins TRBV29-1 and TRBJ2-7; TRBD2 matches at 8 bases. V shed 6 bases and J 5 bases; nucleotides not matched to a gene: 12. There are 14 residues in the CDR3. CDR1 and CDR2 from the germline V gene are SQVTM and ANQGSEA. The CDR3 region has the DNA TGCAGCGTCCTCCTTCGGGGGGGTGGAAACGAGCAGTACTTC. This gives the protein CSVLLRGGGNEQYF.

CDR3 sequence: CASMPRRLDTQYF. The DNA for the CDR3 is TGTGCCAGCATGCCCCGGCGGTTAGATACGCAGTATTTT. The gene calls are TRBV28 and TRBJ2-3; D is uncertain. Between the trimmed V and J ends, which lost 7 bases and 5 bases, there was a span of 13 bases. Germline assignment: CDR1 MDHEN and CDR2 SYDVKM. This CDR3 is built from 13 residues.

CDR3 nucleotide sequence: TGTGCCAGCAGTGAGAGGCAACCCCTGGGTGAGACCCAGTACTTC. Its protein is CASSERQPLGETQYF. The V call is TRBV2, the J call TRBJ2-5; no definite D call. With 3 bases removed from V and 5 bases from J, the gap between germline ends came to 16 bases. CDR1 and CDR2 (germline): SNHLY, FYNNEI. CDR3 length: 15 amino acids.

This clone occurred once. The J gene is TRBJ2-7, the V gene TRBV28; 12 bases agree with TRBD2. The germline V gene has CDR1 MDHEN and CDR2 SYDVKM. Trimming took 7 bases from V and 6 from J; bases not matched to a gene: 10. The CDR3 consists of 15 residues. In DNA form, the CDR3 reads TGTGCCAGCAAGTTTACCCTAGCGGGGGGGCCCGAGCAGTACTTC. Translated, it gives CASKFTLAGGPEQYF.

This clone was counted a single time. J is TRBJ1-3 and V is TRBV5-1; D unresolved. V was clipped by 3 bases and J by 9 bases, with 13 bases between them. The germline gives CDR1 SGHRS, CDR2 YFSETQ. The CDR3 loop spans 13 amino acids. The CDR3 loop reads CASSSFKRSTIYF. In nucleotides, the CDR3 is TGCGCCAGCAGCTCCTTTAAACGGAGCACCATATATTTT. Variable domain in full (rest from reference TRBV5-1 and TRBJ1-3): KAGVTQTPRYLIKTRGQQVTLSCSPISGHRSVSWYQQTPGQGLQFLFEYFSETQRNKGNFPGRFSGRQFSNSRSEMNVSTLELGDSALYLCASSSFKRSTIYFGEGSWLTVV.